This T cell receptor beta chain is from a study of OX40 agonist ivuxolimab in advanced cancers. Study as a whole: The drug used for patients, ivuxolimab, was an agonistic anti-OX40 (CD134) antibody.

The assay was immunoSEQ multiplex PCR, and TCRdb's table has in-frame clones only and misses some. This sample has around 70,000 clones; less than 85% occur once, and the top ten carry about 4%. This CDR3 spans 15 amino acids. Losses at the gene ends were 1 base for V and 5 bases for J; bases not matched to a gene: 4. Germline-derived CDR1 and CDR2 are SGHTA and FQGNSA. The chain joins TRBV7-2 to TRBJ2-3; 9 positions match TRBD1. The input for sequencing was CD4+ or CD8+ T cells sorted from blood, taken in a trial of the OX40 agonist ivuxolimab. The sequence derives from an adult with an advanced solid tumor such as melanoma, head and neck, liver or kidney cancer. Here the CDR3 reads CASSLGGQGRDTQYF. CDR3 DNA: TGTGCCAGCAGCTTAGGAGGACAGGGGAGAGATACGCAGTATTTT.